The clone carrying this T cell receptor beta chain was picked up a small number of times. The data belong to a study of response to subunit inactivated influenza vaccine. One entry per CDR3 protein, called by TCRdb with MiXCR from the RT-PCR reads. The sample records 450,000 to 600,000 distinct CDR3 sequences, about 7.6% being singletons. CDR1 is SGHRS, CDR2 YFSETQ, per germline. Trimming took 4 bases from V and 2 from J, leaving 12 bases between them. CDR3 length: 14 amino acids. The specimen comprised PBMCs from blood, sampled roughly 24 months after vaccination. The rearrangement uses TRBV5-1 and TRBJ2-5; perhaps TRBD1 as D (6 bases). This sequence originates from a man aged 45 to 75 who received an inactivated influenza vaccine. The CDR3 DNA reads TGCGCCAGCAGCCCCGGACAGAAACAAGAGACCCAGTACTTC. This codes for CASSPGQKQETQYF.